This T cell receptor beta chain was sequenced in a study of HIV-infected children after antiretroviral therapy interruption. Turning to the study itself: Samples from the continuous-treatment group were taken at weeks 0, 48 and 150. Overall study findings and caveats: After treatment interruption started, naive CD4+ CDR3 overlap across time points dropped.

The TCR library was built from RNA with a 3' RACE protocol and unique molecular identifiers. TCRdb processed the 3' RACE reads anew with MiXCR; each CDR3 protein has one entry. Among over 35,000 distinct CDR3 sequences listed, around 7% were seen once. This clonotype has a handful of counts. Its antigen is not known. Treatment noted: PENTA 11 planned treatment interruption arm or continuous ART arm. From thawed PBMCs, naive CD4+ CD45RA+ CD45RO- T cells were sorted. This CDR3 region has 14 residues. V lost 7 bases, J lost 7 bases, and 13 bases stayed unmatched. The sequence came from a pool of human donors with HIV. This material consisted of CD45RA+ CD4+ T cells from PBMCs, pooled from several time points, taken from a donor given antiretroviral therapy, either interrupted or continuous. Subset reported: naive CD4+ CD45RA+ CD45RO- T cells. V is TRBV12-3 or TRBV12-4 and J is TRBJ2-7, with TRBD1 matching over 7 bases. The CDR3 nucleotides read TGTGCCAGCACTACGGGACAGAGGTTTAGTGAGCAGTACTTC. Amino acid sequence: CASTTGQRFSEQYF.